In this sample, the clone carrying this T cell receptor beta chain turned up many times. The entry originates in a study of T-cell reconstitution after alpha-beta-depleted transplantation in children. The ends lost 4 bases at V and 3 bases at J; junction bases unmatched: 8. Germline CDR1 is MNHEY and CDR2 is SVGEGT. The CDR3 has 16 residues. Molecular barcoding with unique molecular identifiers was used for the TCRbeta library. TCRdb processed the PCR reads anew with MiXCR; each CDR3 protein has one entry. In the table there are around 92,000 distinct CDR3 sequences, more than 9% of which are singletons.

Sequenced here: PBMCs from the stem cell graft donor, sampled from the stem cell graft. The clonotype comes from a human donor who donated a stem cell graft to a child with inherited bone marrow failure. V gene TRBV6-2 or TRBV6-3 combines with J gene TRBJ2-1; 8 bases fit TRBD2. CDR3 sequence: CASSSTLAGRYNEQFF. For the CDR3, the DNA is TGTGCCAGCAGTTCTACCTTAGCGGGGCGCTACAATGAGCAGTTCTTC.